The clone carrying this T cell receptor (beta chain) was detected a few times. What it recognizes is unknown. PBMC DNA, left unsorted, was sequenced on ten immunoSEQ deep assay plates. Method: immunoSEQ multiplex PCR; TCRdb's copy keeps in-frame clones and lacks some. The sample shows roughly 500,000 clones, 81% of them seen only once. The data are from a study of shared clonotypes between healthy human individuals. Study information: Serving as donors were two women and a few men, whose ages spanned 18 to 49. General study findings and limits: Sequencing depth was a factor that was expected to affect clonotype sharing among donors.

The CDR3 contains 14 residues. Deletions cut 5 bases from V and 1 base from J, with 11 bases between. From germline, CDR1 is SGHTA and CDR2 FQGNSA. This chain uses TRBV7-2 with TRBJ1-1; TRBD1 is a possible D gene (5 bases). This TCR derives from a woman in her thirties or forties in good health. Some clones in this sample may be carry-over from other donors' samples. Sequenced: PBMCs. The CDR3 sequence is CASSPGTANTEAFF. DNA of the CDR3: TGTGCCAGCAGCCCCGGGACGGCGAACACTGAAGCTTTCTTT.